This T cell receptor (beta chain) was identified in a study of control samples from healthy donors and cancer patients. Method: immunoSEQ multiplex PCR; TCRdb's copy keeps in-frame clones and lacks some. Altogether some 120,000 clones are present, just over 90% being singletons, with the ten largest covering 6.5% to 9%. Material for sequencing was blood. This sequence was found in a woman aged 18-29 years in good health.

The CDR3 sequence: CASTRDTLITEAFF. The CDR3 bases are TGTGCCAGCACCAGGGACACTCTAATTACTGAAGCTTTCTTT. J is TRBJ1-1 and V is TRBV6-6; D is perhaps TRBD1 (6 bases). Trimming removed 7 bases at V and 5 bases at J, with 17 bases between. This CDR3 has 14 amino acids. Germline CDR1 is MNHNY and CDR2 is SVGAGI (reference sequence).